The 12 T cell receptor beta chains below were found in one sample sequenced in a study of T cells in Graves' hyperthyroidism and ophthalmopathy (dated by TCRdb to between 2018 and 2021). The library relied on multiplex PCR. The reads were generated on an Illumina HiSeq 2000. TCR beta CDR3 regions were amplified from RNA transcripts. A first-round RT-PCR of the TCR CDR3 used the HTBI primer set with the Qiagen OneStep RT-PCR kit. Using fastp trimming at Q25 and MiXCR clonotype assembly, TCRdb reanalyzed the public sequencing data and kept in-frame beta chains. Each CDR3 protein appears once, grouped with its most common genes and DNA. Present in this sample are about 400,000 distinct CDR3 sequences, about a sixth of which were seen just once. The leading ten clones occupy roughly 8% of the sample. Specimen: blood. The origin of the receptors is a woman between 18 and 30 years old with Graves' hyperthyroidism.

This clonotype was detected ten times or more. The chain recombines TRBV11-2 with TRBJ1-1; 8 nucleotides match TRBD1. This CDR3 region has 14 residues. The germline V gene has CDR1 SGHAT and CDR2 FQNNGV. V lost 5 bases and J lost 0; bases outside the gene matches: 2. This chain's CDR3 is CASSTGQVNTEAFF. DNA for the CDR3: TGTGCCAGCAGCACGGGACAGGTGAACACTGAAGCTTTCTTT.

The chain carries TRBV2 and TRBJ1-3; D not resolved. CDR3 length: 15 amino acids. Germline V lookup: CDR1 SNHLY, CDR2 FYNNEI. Trimming shortened V by 6 bases and J by 0 bases, and 12 bases separated the two germline ends. Here the CDR3 DNA reads TGTGCCAGCAGGACCCTTAAGAGCTCTGGAAACACCATATATTTT. It encodes CASRTLKSSGNTIYF.

V is TRBV7-9 and J is TRBJ2-2; D not certain. Germline CDR1 is SEHNR and CDR2 is FQNEAQ (reference sequence). There are 15 residues in the CDR3. V was shortened by 5 bases and J by 4 bases, with 14 bases between the two germline ends. CDR3 DNA: TGTGCCAGCAGCCCCCTCGGCAGCACCACCGGGGAGCTGTTTTTT. Translating gives CASSPLGSTTGELFF.

This clonotype was counted ten times or more. V is TRBV25-1 and J is TRBJ1-2; D gene unclear. The germline CDR1 and CDR2 sequences are MGHDK and SYGVNS. The CDR3 runs 12 residues. Trimming removed 2 bases from V and 8 bases from J, with 9 bases in between. The CDR3 region is CASSERENGYTF. DNA for the CDR3: TGTGCCAGCAGTGAAAGAGAAAACGGCTACACCTTC.

This clonotype was detected many times. This chain uses TRBV6-1 with TRBJ2-7, with 12 bases matching TRBD2. V trimming: 3 bases; J trimming: 3 bases; junction bases outside the gene matches: 3. CDR3 size: 15 residues. The germline gives CDR1 MNHNS, CDR2 SASEGT. The DNA for the CDR3 is TGTGCCAGCAGTGAGACTAGCGGGAGCGTCTACGAGCAGTACTTC. This encodes CASSETSGSVYEQYF.

The chain uses TRBV19 and TRBJ1-5, with TRBD1 matching over 7 bases. CDR1 and CDR2 (germline): LNHDA, SQIVND (reference sequence). The length of the CDR3 is 15 residues. V gave up 7 bases and J gave up 8 bases; unmatched junction bases: 14. The chain's CDR3 is CASTALGQVQEPQHF. Written as DNA, the CDR3 is TGTGCCAGTACCGCCCTCGGACAGGTTCAGGAGCCCCAGCATTTT.

CDR3 residues: CASSSTSTSITDTQYF. The CDR3 region has the DNA TGTGCCAGCAGCTCCACGAGTACGAGTATCACAGATACGCAGTATTTT. The chain joins TRBV5-6 to TRBJ2-3; D remains unclear. Per germline, CDR1 SGHDT and CDR2 YYEEEE. V was clipped by 3 bases and J by 2 bases, with 16 bases between them. The CDR3 loop spans 16 amino acids.

A few counts support this clonotype. The chain uses TRBV30 and TRBJ2-3, with D unclear. Germline V gene sequence: CDR1 GTSNPN, CDR2 SVGIG (reference sequence). The germline V and J ends were trimmed by 5 bases and 4 bases, with 7 bases remaining between them. This CDR3 spans 11 amino acids. CDR3 in DNA: TGTGCCTGGGCGGCGGCAGATACGCAGTATTTT. This translates into CAWAAADTQYF.

This clonotype was observed once. The rearrangement links TRBV28 to TRBJ2-7; D is possibly TRBD2 (5 bases). Germline V gives CDR1 MDHEN, CDR2 SYDVKM. The CDR3 is 17 amino acids. Between the trimmed V and J ends, which lost 6 bases and 0 bases, there was a span of 21 bases. The CDR3 region is CASSLGGLASSSYEQYF. The CDR3 region has the DNA TGTGCCAGCAGCTTAGGTGGATTAGCGTCGAGCTCCTACGAGCAGTACTTC.

This clonotype has only one observation. This sequence joins TRBV25-1 and TRBJ2-3, with TRBD1 matching over 8 bases. The J segment lost 5 bases and the V segment lost 5 bases, leaving 6 bases of the junction unmatched. The germline V gene encodes CDR1 MGHDK and CDR2 SYGVNS. The CDR3 has 14 residues. The CDR3 sequence: CASSRQGQVDTQYF. The CDR3 DNA is TGTGCCAGCAGTAGACAGGGGCAGGTAGATACGCAGTATTTT.

This clonotype was detected ten times or more. The J gene is TRBJ1-2, the V gene TRBV3-1, with 8 positions matching TRBD1. From germline, CDR1 is LGHDT and CDR2 YNNKEL (reference sequence). The J segment lost 4 bases and the V segment lost 0 bases, leaving 4 bases of the junction unmatched. The CDR3 spans 15 residues. CDR3 region: CASSQEGTGVYGYTF. CDR3 in DNA: TGTGCCAGCAGCCAAGAAGGGACAGGAGTCTATGGCTACACCTTC.

The gene calls are TRBV9 and TRBJ2-1, with D uncertain. The CDR3 contains 13 residues. Between the trimmed V and J ends, which lost 4 bases and 8 bases, there was a span of 13 bases. Germline V gene data show CDR1 as SGDLS and CDR2 as YYNGEE. The chain's CDR3 is CASSLMVIDEQFF. In nucleotides, the CDR3 is TGTGCCAGCAGCCTTATGGTCATAGATGAGCAGTTCTTC.